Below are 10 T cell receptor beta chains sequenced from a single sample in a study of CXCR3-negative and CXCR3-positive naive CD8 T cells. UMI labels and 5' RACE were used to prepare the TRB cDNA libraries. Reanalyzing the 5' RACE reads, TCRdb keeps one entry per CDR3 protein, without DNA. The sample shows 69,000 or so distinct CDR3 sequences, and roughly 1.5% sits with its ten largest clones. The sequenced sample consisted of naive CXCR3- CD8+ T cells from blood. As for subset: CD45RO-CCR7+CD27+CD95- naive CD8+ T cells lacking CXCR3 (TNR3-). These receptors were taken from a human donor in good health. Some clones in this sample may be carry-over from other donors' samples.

Here the CDR3 reads CASSGAQRGGTDTQYF. This rearrangement joins TRBV5-8 to TRBJ2-3. The CDR3 sequence is 16 residues long. Germline-derived CDR1 and CDR2 are SGHTS and YDEGEE.

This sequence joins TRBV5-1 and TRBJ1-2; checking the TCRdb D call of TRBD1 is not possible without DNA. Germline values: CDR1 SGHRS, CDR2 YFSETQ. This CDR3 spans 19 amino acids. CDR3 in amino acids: CASSSRTTGFSQSDYGYTF.

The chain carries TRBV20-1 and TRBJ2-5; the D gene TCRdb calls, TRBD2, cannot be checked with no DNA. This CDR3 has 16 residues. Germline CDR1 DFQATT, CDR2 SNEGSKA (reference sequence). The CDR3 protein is CSARDLGSGEQETQYF.

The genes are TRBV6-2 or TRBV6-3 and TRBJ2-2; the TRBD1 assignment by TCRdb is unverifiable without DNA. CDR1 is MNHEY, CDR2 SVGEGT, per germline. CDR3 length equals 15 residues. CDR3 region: CASRPQGAVTGELLF.

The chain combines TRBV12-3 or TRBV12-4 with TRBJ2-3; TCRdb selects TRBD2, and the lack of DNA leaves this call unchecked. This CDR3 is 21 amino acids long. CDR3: CATRGQNLLAEEGPLTDTQYF.

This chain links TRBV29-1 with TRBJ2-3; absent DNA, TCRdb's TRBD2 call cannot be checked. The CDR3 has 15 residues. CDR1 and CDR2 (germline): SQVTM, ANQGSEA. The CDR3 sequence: CSVEYRGRSTDTQYF.

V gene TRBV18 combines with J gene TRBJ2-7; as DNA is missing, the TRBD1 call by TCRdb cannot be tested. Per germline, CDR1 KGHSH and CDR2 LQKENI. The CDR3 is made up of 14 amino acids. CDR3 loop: CASSPNPEDYEQYF. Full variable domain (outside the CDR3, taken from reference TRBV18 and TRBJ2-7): NAGVMQNPRHLVRRRGQEARLRCSPMKGHSHVYWYRQLPEEGLKFMVYLQKENIIDESGMPKERFSAEFPKEGPSILRIQQVVRGDSAAYFCASSPNPEDYEQYFGPGTRLTVT.

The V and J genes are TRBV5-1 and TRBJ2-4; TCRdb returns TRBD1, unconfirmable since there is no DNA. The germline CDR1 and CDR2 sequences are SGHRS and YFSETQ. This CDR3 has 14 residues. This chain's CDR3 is CASSLEGGRHIQYF. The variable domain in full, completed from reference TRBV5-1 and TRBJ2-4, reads KAGVTQTPRYLIKTRGQQVTLSCSPISGHRSVSWYQQTPGQGLQFLFEYFSETQRNKGNFPGRFSGRQFSNSRSEMNVSTLELGDSALYLCASSLEGGRHIQYFGAGTRLSVL.

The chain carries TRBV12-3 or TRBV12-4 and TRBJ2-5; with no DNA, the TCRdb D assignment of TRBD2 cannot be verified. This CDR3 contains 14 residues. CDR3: CASSLGQREETQYF.

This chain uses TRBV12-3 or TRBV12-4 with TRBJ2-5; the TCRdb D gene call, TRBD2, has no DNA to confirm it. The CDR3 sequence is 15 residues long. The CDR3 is CASSSRTSSMETQYF.